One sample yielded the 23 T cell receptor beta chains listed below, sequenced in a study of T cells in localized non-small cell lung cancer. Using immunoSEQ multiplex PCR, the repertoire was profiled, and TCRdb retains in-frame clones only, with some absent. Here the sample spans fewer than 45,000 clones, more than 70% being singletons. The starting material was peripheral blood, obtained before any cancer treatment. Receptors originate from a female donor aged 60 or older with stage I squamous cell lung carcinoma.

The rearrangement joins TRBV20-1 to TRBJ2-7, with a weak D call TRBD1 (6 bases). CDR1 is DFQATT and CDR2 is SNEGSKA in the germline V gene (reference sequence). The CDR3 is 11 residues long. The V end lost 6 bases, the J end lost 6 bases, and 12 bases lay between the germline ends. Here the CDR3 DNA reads TGCAGTGCAATAACAGGGACCGAGCAGTACTTC. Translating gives CSAITGTEQYF.

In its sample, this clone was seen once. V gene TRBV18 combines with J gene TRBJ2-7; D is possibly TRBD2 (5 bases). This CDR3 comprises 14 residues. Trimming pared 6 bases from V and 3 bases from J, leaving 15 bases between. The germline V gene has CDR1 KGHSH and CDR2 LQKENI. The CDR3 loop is CASSPRDNNYEQYF. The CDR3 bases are TGTGCCAGCTCTCCTCGGGATAACAACTACGAGCAGTACTTC. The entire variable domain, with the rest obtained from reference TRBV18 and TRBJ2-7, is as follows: NAGVMQNPRHLVRRRGQEARLRCSPMKGHSHVYWYRQLPEEGLKFMVYLQKENIIDESGMPKERFSAEFPKEGPSILRIQQVVRGDSAAYFCASSPRDNNYEQYFGPGTRLTVT.

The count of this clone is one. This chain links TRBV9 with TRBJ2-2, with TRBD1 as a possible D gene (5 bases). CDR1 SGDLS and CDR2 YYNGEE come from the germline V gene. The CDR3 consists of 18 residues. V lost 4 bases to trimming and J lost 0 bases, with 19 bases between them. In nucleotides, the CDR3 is TGTGCCAGCAGCCCCAGAGATTTCCAGGGCTCGAACACCGGGGAGCTGTTTTTT. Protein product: CASSPRDFQGSNTGELFF.

For the CDR3, the DNA is TGTGCCATCAGTGAGTCGGCGGGAACTGCAGATACGCAGTATTTT. The encoded protein is CAISESAGTADTQYF. This sequence joins TRBV10-3 and TRBJ2-3; possible D gene TRBD2, 6 bases. The CDR3 extends over 15 amino acids. Trimming pared 0 bases from V and 4 bases from J, leaving 11 bases between. Germline V lookup: CDR1 ENHRY, CDR2 SYGVKD.

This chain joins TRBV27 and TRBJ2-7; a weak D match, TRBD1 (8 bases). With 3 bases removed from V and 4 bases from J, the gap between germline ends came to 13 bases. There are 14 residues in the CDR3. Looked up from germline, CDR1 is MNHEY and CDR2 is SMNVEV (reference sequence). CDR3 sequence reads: CASSFHRGGYEQYF. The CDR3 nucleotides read TGTGCCAGCAGTTTCCACAGGGGGGGGTACGAGCAGTACTTC.

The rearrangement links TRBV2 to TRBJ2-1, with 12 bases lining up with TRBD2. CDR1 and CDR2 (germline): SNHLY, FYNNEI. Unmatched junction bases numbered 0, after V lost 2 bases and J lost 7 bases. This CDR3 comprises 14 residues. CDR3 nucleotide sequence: TGTGCCAGCAGTGAAACTAGCGGGAGGAATGAGCAGTTCTTC. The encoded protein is CASSETSGRNEQFF.

CDR3 region: CASRLPGGTDTQYF. CDR3 DNA: TGTGCCAGCAGACTACCTGGAGGCACAGATACGCAGTATTTT. The chain has TRBV6-6 and TRBJ2-3; unclear D gene. V lost 6 bases and J 1 base, leaving 11 bases between the germline ends. The CDR3 has 14 residues. Germline loops: CDR1 MNHNY, CDR2 SVGAGI (reference sequence).

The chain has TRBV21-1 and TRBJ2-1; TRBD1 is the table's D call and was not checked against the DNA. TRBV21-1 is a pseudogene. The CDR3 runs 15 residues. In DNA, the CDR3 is TGTGCCAGCAGCAAAGGTGGGCAGGCCTACAATGAGCAGTTCTTC. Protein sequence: CASSKGGQAYNEQFF.

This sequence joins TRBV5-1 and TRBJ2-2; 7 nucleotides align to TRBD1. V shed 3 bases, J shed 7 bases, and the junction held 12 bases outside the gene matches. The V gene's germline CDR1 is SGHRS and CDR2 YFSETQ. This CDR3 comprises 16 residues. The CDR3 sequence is CASSSKIWTGLGELFF. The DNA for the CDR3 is TGCGCCAGCAGCTCGAAGATATGGACAGGCCTCGGGGAGCTGTTTTTT.

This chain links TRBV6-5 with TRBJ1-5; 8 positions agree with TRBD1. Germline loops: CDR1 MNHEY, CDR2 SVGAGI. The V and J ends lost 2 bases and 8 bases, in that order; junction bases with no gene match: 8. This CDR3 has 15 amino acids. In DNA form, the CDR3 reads TGTGCCAGCAGTTACGCAGGACAGGGAGGGGAGCCCCAGCATTTT. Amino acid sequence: CASSYAGQGGEPQHF.

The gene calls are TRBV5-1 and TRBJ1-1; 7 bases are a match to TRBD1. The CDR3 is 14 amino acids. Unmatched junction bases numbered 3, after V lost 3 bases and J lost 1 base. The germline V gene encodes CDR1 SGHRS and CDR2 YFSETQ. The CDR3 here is CASSYRQGNTEAFF. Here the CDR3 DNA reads TGCGCCAGCAGCTATCGACAGGGGAACACTGAAGCTTTCTTT.

Here the CDR3 reads CASSSSRSTDTQYF. CDR3 DNA sequence: TGTGCCAGCAGCTCCTCCCGATCCACAGATACGCAGTATTTT. The chain employs TRBV7-9 and TRBJ2-3; D unresolved. The CDR3 loop spans 14 amino acids. Germline V lookup: CDR1 SEHNR, CDR2 FQNEAQ (reference sequence). Between the trimmed V and J ends, which lost 4 bases and 2 bases, there was a span of 10 bases.

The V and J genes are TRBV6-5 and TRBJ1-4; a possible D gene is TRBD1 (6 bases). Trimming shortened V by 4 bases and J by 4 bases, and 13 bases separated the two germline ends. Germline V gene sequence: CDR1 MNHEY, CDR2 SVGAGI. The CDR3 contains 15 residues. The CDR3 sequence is CASSFSRTVNEKLFF. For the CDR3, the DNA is TGTGCCAGCAGTTTTTCTAGGACAGTTAATGAAAAACTGTTTTTT.

CDR3 protein: CASSSPLAGPYNEQFF. The CDR3 DNA follows: TGTGCCAGCAGCTCCCCCCTAGCGGGCCCCTACAATGAGCAGTTCTTC. The chain has TRBV11-2 and TRBJ2-1, with 8 bases lining up with TRBD2. The CDR3 length is 16 residues. CDR1 and CDR2 (germline): SGHAT, FQNNGV. With 4 bases clipped from V and 2 bases from J, the junction kept 7 bases outside the gene matches.

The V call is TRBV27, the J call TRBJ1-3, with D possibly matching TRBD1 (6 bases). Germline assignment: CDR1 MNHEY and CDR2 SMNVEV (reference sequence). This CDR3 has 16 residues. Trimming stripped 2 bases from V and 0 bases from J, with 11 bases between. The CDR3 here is CASSLQGKSSGNTIYF. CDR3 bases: TGTGCCAGCAGTTTACAGGGGAAAAGCTCTGGAAACACCATATATTTT.

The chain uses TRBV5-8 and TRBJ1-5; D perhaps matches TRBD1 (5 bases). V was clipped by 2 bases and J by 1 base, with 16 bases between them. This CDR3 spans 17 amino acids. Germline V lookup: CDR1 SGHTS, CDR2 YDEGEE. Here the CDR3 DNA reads TGTGCCAGCAGCTTCGATCTAACAGGTCTCAGCAATCAGCCCCAGCATTTT. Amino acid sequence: CASSFDLTGLSNQPQHF. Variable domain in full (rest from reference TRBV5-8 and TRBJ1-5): EAGVTQSPTHLIKTRGQQATLRCSPISGHTSVYWYQQALGLGLQFLLWYDEGEERNRGNFPPRFSGRQFPNYSSELNVNALELEDSALYLCASSFDLTGLSNQPQHFGDGTRLSIL.

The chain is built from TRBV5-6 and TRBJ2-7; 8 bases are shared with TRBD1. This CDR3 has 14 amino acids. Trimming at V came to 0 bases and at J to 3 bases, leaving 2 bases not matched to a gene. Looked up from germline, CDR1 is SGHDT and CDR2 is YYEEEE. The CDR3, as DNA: TGTGCCAGCAGCTTGGCACAGGGGGTCTACGAGCAGTACTTC. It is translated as CASSLAQGVYEQYF.

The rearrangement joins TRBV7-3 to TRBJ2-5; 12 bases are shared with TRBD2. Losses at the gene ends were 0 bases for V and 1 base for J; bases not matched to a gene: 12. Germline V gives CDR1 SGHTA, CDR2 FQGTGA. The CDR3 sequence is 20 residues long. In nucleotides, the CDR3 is TGTGCCAGCAGCTTAACGTCAAGACTAGCGGGAGAATGGTTCCAAGAGACCCAGTACTTC. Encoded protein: CASSLTSRLAGEWFQETQYF.

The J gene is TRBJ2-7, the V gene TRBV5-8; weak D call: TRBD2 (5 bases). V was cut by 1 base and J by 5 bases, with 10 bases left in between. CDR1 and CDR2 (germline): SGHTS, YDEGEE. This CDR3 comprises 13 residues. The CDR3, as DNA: TGTGCCAGCAGCTTGCGACTACTAAACGAGCAGTACTTC. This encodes CASSLRLLNEQYF.

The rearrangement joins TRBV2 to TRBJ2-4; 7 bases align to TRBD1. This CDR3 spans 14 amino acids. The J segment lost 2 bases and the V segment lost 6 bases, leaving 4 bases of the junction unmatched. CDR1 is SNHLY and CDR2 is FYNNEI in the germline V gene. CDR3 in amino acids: CASREDRPKNIQYF. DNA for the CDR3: TGTGCCAGCAGAGAGGACAGGCCCAAAAACATTCAGTACTTC.

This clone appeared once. CDR3 loop: CASSLDRGYNEQFF. Here the CDR3 DNA reads TGTGCCAGCAGTTTGGACAGGGGATACAATGAGCAGTTCTTC. This chain links TRBV25-1 with TRBJ2-1; 9 bases are a match to TRBD1. Germline lookup yields CDR1 MGHDK and CDR2 SYGVNS. V lost 5 bases, J lost 4 bases, and 3 bases stayed unmatched. The CDR3 spans 14 residues.

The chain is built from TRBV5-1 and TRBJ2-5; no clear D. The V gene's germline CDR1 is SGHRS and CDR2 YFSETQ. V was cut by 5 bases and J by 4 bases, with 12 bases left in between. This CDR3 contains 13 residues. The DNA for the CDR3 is TGCGCCAGCAGTTTAAATGGGGTAGAGACCCAGTACTTC. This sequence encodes CASSLNGVETQYF.

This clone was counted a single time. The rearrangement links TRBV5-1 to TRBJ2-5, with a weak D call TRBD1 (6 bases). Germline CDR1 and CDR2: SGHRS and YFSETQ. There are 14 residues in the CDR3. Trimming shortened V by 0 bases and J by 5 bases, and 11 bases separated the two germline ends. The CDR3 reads CASSLVGQGETQYF. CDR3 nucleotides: TGCGCCAGCAGCTTGGTTGGCCAGGGGGAGACCCAGTACTTC.